This T cell receptor (beta chain) was recorded in a study of early T cells in non-severe SARS-CoV-2 infection. The overall study: Unpaired chains resulted from sequencing bulk RNA of unsorted whole blood.

Researchers attached unique molecular identifiers to individual cDNA molecules. Via MiXCR, TCRdb re-called the 5' RACE reads, giving one row per CDR3 protein. The sample has 90,000 to 120,000 distinct CDR3 sequences, around 10% seen once. Notes on the study in general: Private and CD4 specificities were missed by VDJdb matching, which favored anti-spike CD8 responses.

There are 10 residues in the CDR3. Germline V gene sequence: CDR1 SQVTM, CDR2 ANQGSEA. V lost 4 bases and J 6 bases, leaving 4 bases between the germline ends. Only a few counts were recorded for this clonotype. Its specificity is unknown. The sequence was collected from an adult who was a healthcare worker with PCR-confirmed SARS-CoV-2 infection or an uninfected control (not recorded which). J is TRBJ2-1 and V is TRBV29-1; D uncertain. Sequencing used whole blood. CDR3 in DNA: TGCAGCGTTGGGTCCAATGAGCAGTTCTTC. Translated, it gives CSVGSNEQFF.